This passage covers 21 T cell receptor beta chains from one sample sequenced in a study of immune cell composition in non-small cell lung cancer. Clones were sequenced by immunoSEQ multiplex PCR, and TCRdb holds only the in-frame ones, with some missing. The repertoire holds fewer than 6,000 clones, with roughly 78% as singletons. The sequenced material came from lung tumor tissue. These receptors all stem from a human donor with non-small cell lung cancer.

This clone was seen just once. J is TRBJ2-7 and V is TRBV9, with D uncertain. CDR3 length: 14 residues. CDR1 and CDR2 (germline): SGDLS, YYNGEE. V was trimmed by 5 bases and J by 5 bases, leaving 17 bases between them. CDR3 sequence (DNA): TGTGCCAGCAGTTCTCCGGTCCAACCGGACGAGCAGTACTTC. Its protein product is CASSSPVQPDEQYF.

The rearrangement links TRBV19 to TRBJ1-2, with 8 bases lining up with TRBD1. The CDR3 runs to 15 residues. J was trimmed by 4 bases and V by 6 bases; bases with no gene match: 10. Germline V gene data show CDR1 as LNHDA and CDR2 as SQIVND (reference sequence). For the CDR3, the DNA is TGTGCCAGTAGCCCCTCAACAGGGGGAGGCTATGGCTACACCTTC. This sequence encodes CASSPSTGGGYGYTF.

The gene calls are TRBV19 and TRBJ2-7, with D perhaps TRBD1 (5 bases). Germline assignment: CDR1 LNHDA and CDR2 SQIVND (reference sequence). V lost 3 bases to trimming and J lost 5 bases, with 20 bases between them. CDR3 size: 16 residues. The CDR3 DNA sequence: TGTGCCAGTAGTATTGGTTGGGGCAGGGATTTCAACGAGCAGTACTTC. It is translated as CASSIGWGRDFNEQYF. Using reference TRBV19 and TRBJ2-7 for the parts outside the CDR3, the full variable domain is DGGITQSPKYLFRKEGQNVTLSCEQNLNHDAMYWYRQDPGQGLRLIYYSQIVNDFQKGDIAEGYSVSREKKESFPLTVTSAQKNPTAFYLCASSIGWGRDFNEQYFGPGTRLTVT.

There are a few counts of this clone. The rearrangement links TRBV11-2 to TRBJ2-7, with a tentative D call TRBD1 (6 bases). This CDR3 comprises 14 residues. The V end was cut by 2 bases, the J end by 2 bases, with 10 bases between. The germline V gene encodes CDR1 SGHAT and CDR2 FQNNGV. The CDR3 coding sequence is TGTGCCAGCAGCTTACAACAGGGTCCCTACGAGCAGTACTTC. As protein: CASSLQQGPYEQYF.

The chain uses TRBV4-1 and TRBJ2-1; no clear D gene. Trimming took 6 bases from V and 4 from J, leaving 4 bases between them. The CDR3 is 11 amino acids. The germline V gene has CDR1 MGHRA and CDR2 YSYEKL. In DNA form, the CDR3 reads TGCGCCAGCAGTCATTACAATGAGCAGTTCTTC. This translates into CASSHYNEQFF.

The chain carries TRBV9 and TRBJ1-5; 9 bases map to TRBD1. Germline CDR1 SGDLS, CDR2 YYNGEE. The CDR3 loop spans 15 amino acids. J lost 6 bases, V lost 3 bases, and 7 bases had no gene match. This CDR3 is CASSAGTGHGQPQHF. The CDR3 bases are TGTGCCAGCAGCGCCGGGACAGGGCATGGTCAGCCCCAGCATTTT.

The count of this clone is one. V is TRBV6-5 and J is TRBJ2-3, with D perhaps matching TRBD2 (6 bases). V was pared by 5 bases and J by 4 bases, with 13 bases between. There are 14 residues in the CDR3. Germline CDR1 is MNHEY and CDR2 is SVGAGI. CDR3 amino acids: CASSRTEGADTQYF. CDR3 in DNA: TGTGCCAGCAGTCGCACGGAGGGCGCAGATACGCAGTATTTT.

The genes are TRBV6-1 and TRBJ1-2; D is unresolved. Germline CDR1 and CDR2: MNHNS and SASEGT. V was trimmed by 4 bases and J by 4 bases, leaving 7 bases between them. This CDR3 is 12 amino acids long. The CDR3 loop reads CASSGPVYGYTF. The CDR3 coding sequence is TGTGCCAGCAGTGGTCCAGTCTATGGCTACACCTTC.

V and J are TRBV5-5 and TRBJ2-7; 7 bases match TRBD1. Unmatched junction bases numbered 3, after V lost 4 bases and J lost 2 bases. The CDR3 has 13 residues. Germline lookup yields CDR1 SGHKS and CDR2 YYEKEE (reference sequence). CDR3 loop: CASSPGTAYEQYF. The CDR3 bases are TGTGCCAGCAGCCCCGGGACAGCCTACGAGCAGTACTTC.

The rearrangement joins TRBV7-9 to TRBJ2-7, with 10 bases lining up with TRBD1. The CDR3 consists of 15 residues. CDR1 and CDR2 from the germline V gene are SEHNR and FQNEAQ (reference sequence). V was clipped by 3 bases and J by 4 bases; unmatched bases: 6. The CDR3 bases are TGTGCCAGCAGCTTCCCTGGGACAGGGGAGTACGAGCAGTACTTC. It translates to CASSFPGTGEYEQYF.

The chain combines TRBV5-5 with TRBJ1-2; a weak D match, TRBD1 (5 bases). The CDR3 sequence is 17 residues long. With 0 bases removed from V and 1 base from J, the gap between germline ends came to 16 bases. Germline values: CDR1 SGHKS, CDR2 YYEKEE (reference sequence). CDR3: CASSLEDMKGFNYGYTF. CDR3 coding DNA: TGTGCCAGCAGCTTGGAGGACATGAAAGGTTTTAACTATGGCTACACCTTC. Filled out from reference TRBV5-5 and TRBJ1-2, the complete variable domain reads DAGVTQSPTHLIKTRGQQVTLRCSPISGHKSVSWYQQVLGQGPQFIFQYYEKEERGRGNFPDRFSARQFPNYSSELNVNALLLGDSALYLCASSLEDMKGFNYGYTFGSGTRLTVV.

V usage is TRBV30 and J usage is TRBJ1-5; D not resolved. Trimming pared 3 bases from V and 5 bases from J, leaving 11 bases between. The CDR3 sequence is 13 residues long. The V gene's germline CDR1 is GTSNPN and CDR2 SVGIG (reference sequence). CDR3 nucleotide sequence: TGTGCCTGGAGCCGAGCCCGGGATCAGCCCCAGCATTTT. Translating gives CAWSRARDQPQHF.

The V gene is TRBV9, the J gene TRBJ2-2; 7 bases are shared with TRBD2. Germline V gives CDR1 SGDLS, CDR2 YYNGEE. The CDR3 totals 15 residues. Trimming cost V 4 bases and J 4 bases; bases outside gene matches: 7. In DNA form, the CDR3 reads TGTGCCAGCAGCCTGGGGGGGGTCCTCACCGGGGAGCTGTTTTTT. Protein product: CASSLGGVLTGELFF.

This clone showed up just a few times. This chain joins TRBV7-8 and TRBJ2-5, with D maybe TRBD2 (5 bases). V was cut by 5 bases and J by 2 bases, with 12 bases left in between. The length of the CDR3 is 14 residues. Germline loops: CDR1 SGHVS, CDR2 FQNEAQ. The CDR3 sequence is CASSPGRAQETQYF. CDR3 nucleotides: TGTGCCAGCAGCCCCGGGCGGGCACAAGAGACCCAGTACTTC.

The chain is built from TRBV7-6 and TRBJ1-6, with unresolved D. This CDR3 is built from 13 residues. The germline gives CDR1 SGHVS, CDR2 FNYEAQ. V lost 1 base, J lost 8 bases, and 6 bases lay in between. CDR3 bases: TGTGCCAGCAGCTTAGGTCATGATTCACCCCTCCACTTT. This sequence encodes CASSLGHDSPLHF. Full variable domain (outside the CDR3, taken from reference TRBV7-6 and TRBJ1-6): GAGVSQSPRYKVTKRGQDVALRCDPISGHVSLYWYRQALGQGPEFLTYFNYEAQQDKSGLPNDRFSAERPEGSISTLTIQRTEQRDSAMYRCASSLGHDSPLHFGNGTRLTVT.

This clone came up once. The gene calls are TRBV4-1 and TRBJ1-5; D is uncertain. In germline, CDR1 is MGHRA, CDR2 YSYEKL. The CDR3 extends over 15 amino acids. Trimming pared 1 base from V and 8 bases from J, leaving 15 bases between. The CDR3 coding sequence is TGCGCCAGCAGCCAAGGGACGGGGTCAATCAAGCCCCAGCATTTT. Residues: CASSQGTGSIKPQHF.

The V gene is TRBV6-5, the J gene TRBJ1-5; a weak D match, TRBD1 (5 bases). Between the trimmed V and J ends, which lost 6 bases and 7 bases, there was a span of 16 bases. CDR3 length equals 14 residues. CDR1 and CDR2 from the germline V gene are MNHEY and SVGAGI. For the CDR3, the DNA is TGTGCCAGCAGGCGACAGTGGGGTGGACAGCCCCAGCATTTT. This gives the protein CASRRQWGGQPQHF.

Turning to this clone: A read error may account for a junction end that differs from germline. The V and J genes are TRBV7-7 and TRBJ2-1; TRBD1 is a possible D gene (5 bases). This CDR3 is 14 amino acids long. Germline CDR1 reads SSHAT; CDR2 reads FNYEAQ (reference sequence). The CDR3 DNA reads TGTGCTAGCAGCCCCTCGGACACCACGGATGAGCAGTTCTTC. As protein: CASSPSDTTDEQFF.

The rearrangement joins TRBV29-1 to TRBJ2-5; 7 positions agree with TRBD1. The CDR3 is 13 residues long. Germline CDR1 and CDR2: SQVTM and ANQGSEA. J gave up 5 bases and V 6 bases, and 9 bases lay outside the gene matches. DNA for the CDR3: TGCAGCGTGAACAGGGGTCTTCACGAGACCCAGTACTTC. Translating it yields CSVNRGLHETQYF.

The V call is TRBV7-2, the J call TRBJ1-2; the D is unclear. The CDR3 runs to 12 residues. With 5 bases removed from V and 6 bases from J, the gap between germline ends came to 10 bases. CDR1 is SGHTA and CDR2 is FQGNSA in the germline V gene. This chain's CDR3 is CASSRERDGYTF. In nucleotides, the CDR3 is TGTGCCAGCAGCCGAGAGAGGGATGGCTACACCTTC.

The chain carries TRBV5-8 and TRBJ1-4; the match to TRBD1 covers 10 bases. Germline V lookup: CDR1 SGHTS, CDR2 YDEGEE. The CDR3 is made up of 17 amino acids. V was pared by 1 base and J by 8 bases, with 11 bases of the junction left unmatched. The CDR3 nucleotides read TGTGCCAGCAGCTTGCTTCGGACAGGGGGGTTAGAGGAAAAACTGTTTTTT. Protein sequence: CASSLLRTGGLEEKLFF.